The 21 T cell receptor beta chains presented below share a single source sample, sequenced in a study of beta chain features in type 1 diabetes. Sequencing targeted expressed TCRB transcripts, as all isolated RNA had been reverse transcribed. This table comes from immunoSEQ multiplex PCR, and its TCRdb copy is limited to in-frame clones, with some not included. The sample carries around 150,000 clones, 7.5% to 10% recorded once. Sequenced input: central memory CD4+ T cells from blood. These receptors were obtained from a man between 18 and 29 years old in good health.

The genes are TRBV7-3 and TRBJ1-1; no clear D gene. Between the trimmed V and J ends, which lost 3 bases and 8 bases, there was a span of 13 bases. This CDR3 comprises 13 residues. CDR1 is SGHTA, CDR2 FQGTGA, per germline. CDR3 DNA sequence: TGTGCCAGCAGCTTCGAATCCCTCAGGGAAGCTTTCTTT. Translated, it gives CASSFESLREAFF.

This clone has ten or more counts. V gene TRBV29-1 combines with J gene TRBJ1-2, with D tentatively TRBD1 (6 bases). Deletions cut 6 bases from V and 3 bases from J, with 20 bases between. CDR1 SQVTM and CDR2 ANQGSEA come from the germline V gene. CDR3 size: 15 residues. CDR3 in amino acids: CSVSPRTEPHYGYTF. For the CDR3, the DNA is TGCAGCGTCTCACCGCGGACAGAGCCACACTATGGCTACACCTTC.

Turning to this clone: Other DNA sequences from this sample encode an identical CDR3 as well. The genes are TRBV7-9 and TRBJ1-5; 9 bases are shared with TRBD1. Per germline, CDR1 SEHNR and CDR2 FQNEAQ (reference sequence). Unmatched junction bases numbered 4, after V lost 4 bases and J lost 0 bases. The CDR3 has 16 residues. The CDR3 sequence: CASSSGQGDSNQPQHF. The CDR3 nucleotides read TGTGCCAGCAGCTCGGGACAGGGTGATAGCAATCAGCCCCAGCATTTT.

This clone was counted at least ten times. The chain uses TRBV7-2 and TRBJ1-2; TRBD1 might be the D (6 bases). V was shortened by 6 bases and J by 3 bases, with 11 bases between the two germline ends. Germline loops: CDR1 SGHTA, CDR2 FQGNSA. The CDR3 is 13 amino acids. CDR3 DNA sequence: TGTGCCAGCAGTCCACAGGGCCACTATGGCTACACCTTC. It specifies CASSPQGHYGYTF. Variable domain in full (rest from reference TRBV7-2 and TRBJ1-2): GAGVSQSPSNKVTEKGKDVELRCDPISGHTALYWYRQSLGQGLEFLIYFQGNSAPDKSGLPSDRFSAERTGGSVSTLTIQRTQQEDSAVYLCASSPQGHYGYTFGSGTRLTVV.

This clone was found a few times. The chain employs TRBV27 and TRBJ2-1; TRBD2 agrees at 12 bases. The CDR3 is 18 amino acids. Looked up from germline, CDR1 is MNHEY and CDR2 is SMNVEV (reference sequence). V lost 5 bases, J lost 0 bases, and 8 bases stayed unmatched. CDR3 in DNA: TGTGCCAGCAGTACCTCGACTAGCGGGAGTTTCTCCTACAATGAGCAGTTCTTC. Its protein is CASSTSTSGSFSYNEQFF.

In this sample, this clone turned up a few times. This CDR3 reads CASSLQGARYEQYF. CDR3 nucleotide sequence: TGTGCCAGCAGTCTACAGGGGGCTCGCTACGAGCAGTACTTC. The chain carries TRBV27 and TRBJ2-7; 9 bases map to TRBD1. In germline, CDR1 is MNHEY, CDR2 SMNVEV (reference sequence). This CDR3 region has 14 residues. With V trimmed by 5 bases and J by 3 bases, 5 bases remained unmatched.

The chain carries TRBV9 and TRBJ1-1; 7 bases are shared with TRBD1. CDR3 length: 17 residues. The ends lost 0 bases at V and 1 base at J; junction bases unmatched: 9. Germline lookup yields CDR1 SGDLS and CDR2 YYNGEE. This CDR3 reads CASSVVKGALGNTEAFF. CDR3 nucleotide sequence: TGTGCCAGCAGCGTAGTTAAGGGGGCGTTAGGGAACACTGAAGCTTTCTTT.

The CDR3 sequence is CASSVQQGAKNIQYF. CDR3 bases: TGTGCCAGTAGTGTTCAACAGGGGGCCAAAAACATTCAGTACTTC. This chain joins TRBV19 and TRBJ2-4; 7 positions agree with TRBD1. CDR1 is LNHDA and CDR2 is SQIVND in the germline V gene (reference sequence). V lost 5 bases and J lost 1; bases outside the gene matches: 5. This CDR3 is built from 15 residues.

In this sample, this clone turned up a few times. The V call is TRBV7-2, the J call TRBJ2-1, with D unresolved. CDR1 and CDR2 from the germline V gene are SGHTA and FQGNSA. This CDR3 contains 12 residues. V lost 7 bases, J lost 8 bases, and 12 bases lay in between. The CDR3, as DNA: TGTGCCAGCACCCGTAATCTAGATGAGCAGTTCTTC. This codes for CASTRNLDEQFF.

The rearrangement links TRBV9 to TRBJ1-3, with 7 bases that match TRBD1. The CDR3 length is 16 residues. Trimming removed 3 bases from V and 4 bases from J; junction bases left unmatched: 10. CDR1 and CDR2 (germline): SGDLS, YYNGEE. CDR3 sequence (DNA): TGTGCCAGCAGCGCTCGACCGACAGGGTCAGGAAACACCATATATTTT. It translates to CASSARPTGSGNTIYF.

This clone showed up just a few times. The CDR3 DNA reads TGTGCCAGCAGCCAACAGGGGCAGAAGTTCTTC. Protein: CASSQQGQKFF. The gene calls are TRBV7-9 and TRBJ2-1; 7 bases match TRBD1. Trimming removed 5 bases from V and 14 bases from J; junction bases left unmatched: 6. CDR3 size: 11 residues. The germline V gene has CDR1 SEHNR and CDR2 FQNEAQ (reference sequence).

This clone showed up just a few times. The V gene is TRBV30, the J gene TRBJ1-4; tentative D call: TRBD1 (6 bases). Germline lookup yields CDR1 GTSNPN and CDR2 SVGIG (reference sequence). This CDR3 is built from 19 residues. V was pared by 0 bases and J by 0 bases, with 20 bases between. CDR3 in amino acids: CAWSVFSGDLFATNEKLFF. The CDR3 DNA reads TGTGCCTGGAGTGTATTTTCAGGGGACCTGTTTGCAACTAATGAAAAACTGTTTTTT.

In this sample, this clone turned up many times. The chain's CDR3 is CASRLFEGQGKNQPQHF. The CDR3 DNA is TGTGCCAGTAGGCTTTTCGAGGGACAGGGAAAGAATCAGCCCCAGCATTTT. V gene TRBV19 combines with J gene TRBJ1-5, with 9 bases lining up with TRBD1. V was clipped by 6 bases and J by 4 bases; unmatched bases: 13. This CDR3 has 17 amino acids. The V gene's germline CDR1 is LNHDA and CDR2 SQIVND (reference sequence). Full variable domain (outside the CDR3, taken from reference TRBV19 and TRBJ1-5): DGGITQSPKYLFRKEGQNVTLSCEQNLNHDAMYWYRQDPGQGLRLIYYSQIVNDFQKGDIAEGYSVSREKKESFPLTVTSAQKNPTAFYLCASRLFEGQGKNQPQHFGDGTRLSIL.

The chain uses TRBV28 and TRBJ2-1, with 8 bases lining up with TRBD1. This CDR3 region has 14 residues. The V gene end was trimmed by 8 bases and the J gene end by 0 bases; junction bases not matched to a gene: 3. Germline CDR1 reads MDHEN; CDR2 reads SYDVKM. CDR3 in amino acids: CASVGQGSYNEQFF. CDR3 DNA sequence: TGTGCCAGCGTCGGACAGGGCTCCTACAATGAGCAGTTCTTC.

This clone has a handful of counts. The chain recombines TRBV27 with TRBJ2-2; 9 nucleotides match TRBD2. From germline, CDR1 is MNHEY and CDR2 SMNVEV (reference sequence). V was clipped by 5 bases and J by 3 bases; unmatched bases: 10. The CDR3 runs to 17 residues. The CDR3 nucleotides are TGTGCCAGCAGTCCCCGGGCTAGCGGGGTTTACACCGGGGAGCTGTTTTTT. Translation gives CASSPRASGVYTGELFF.

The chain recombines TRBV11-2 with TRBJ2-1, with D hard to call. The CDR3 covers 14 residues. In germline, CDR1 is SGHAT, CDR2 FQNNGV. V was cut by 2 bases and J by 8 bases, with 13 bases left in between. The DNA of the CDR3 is TGTGCCAGCAGCTTAACTCTCGCTCAGGATGAGCAGTTCTTC. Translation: CASSLTLAQDEQFF.

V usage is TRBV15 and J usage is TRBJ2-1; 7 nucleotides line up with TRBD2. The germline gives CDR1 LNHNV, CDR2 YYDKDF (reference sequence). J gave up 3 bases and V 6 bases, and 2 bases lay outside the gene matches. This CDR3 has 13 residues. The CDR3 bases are TGTGCCACCAGGAGCGGGGTCTACAATGAGCAGTTCTTC. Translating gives CATRSGVYNEQFF.

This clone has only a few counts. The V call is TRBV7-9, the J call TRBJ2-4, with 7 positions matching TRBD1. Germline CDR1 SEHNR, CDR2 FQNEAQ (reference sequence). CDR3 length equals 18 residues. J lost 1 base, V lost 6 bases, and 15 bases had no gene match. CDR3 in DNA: TGTGCCAGCAGGGGAACGACGACAGGGTTAAGGGCCAAAAACATTCAGTACTTC. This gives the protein CASRGTTTGLRAKNIQYF.

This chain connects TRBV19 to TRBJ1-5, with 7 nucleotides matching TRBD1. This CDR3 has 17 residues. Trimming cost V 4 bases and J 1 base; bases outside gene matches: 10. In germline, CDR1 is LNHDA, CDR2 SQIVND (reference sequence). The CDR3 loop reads CASSKTTGVTSNQPQHF. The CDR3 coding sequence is TGTGCCAGTAGTAAAACTACAGGGGTTACGAGCAATCAGCCCCAGCATTTT.

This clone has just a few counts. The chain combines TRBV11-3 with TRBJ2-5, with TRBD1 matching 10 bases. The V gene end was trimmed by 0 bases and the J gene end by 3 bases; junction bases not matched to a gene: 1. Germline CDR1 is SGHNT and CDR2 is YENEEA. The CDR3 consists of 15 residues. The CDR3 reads CASSLDGTGEETQYF. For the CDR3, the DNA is TGTGCCAGCAGCTTAGATGGGACAGGGGAAGAGACCCAGTACTTC.

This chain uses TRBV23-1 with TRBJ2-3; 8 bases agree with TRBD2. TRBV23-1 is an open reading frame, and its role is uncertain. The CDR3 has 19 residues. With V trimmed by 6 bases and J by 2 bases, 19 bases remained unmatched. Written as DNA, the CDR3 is TGCGCCAGCAGCCAAGATCCGGGCGGGTCGGGAGGGTACACAGATACGCAGTATTTT. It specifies CASSQDPGGSGGYTDTQYF.